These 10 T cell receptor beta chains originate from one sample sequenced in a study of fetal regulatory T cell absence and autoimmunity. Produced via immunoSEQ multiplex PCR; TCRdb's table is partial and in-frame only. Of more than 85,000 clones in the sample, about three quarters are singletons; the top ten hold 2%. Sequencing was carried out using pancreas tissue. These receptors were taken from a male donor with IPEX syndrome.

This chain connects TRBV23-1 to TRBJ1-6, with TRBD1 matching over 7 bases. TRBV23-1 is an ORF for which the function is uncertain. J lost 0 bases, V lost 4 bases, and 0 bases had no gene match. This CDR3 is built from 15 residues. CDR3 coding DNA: TGCGCCAGCAGTCGGGACAGCTCCTATAATTCACCCCTCCACTTT. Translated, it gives CASSRDSSYNSPLHF.

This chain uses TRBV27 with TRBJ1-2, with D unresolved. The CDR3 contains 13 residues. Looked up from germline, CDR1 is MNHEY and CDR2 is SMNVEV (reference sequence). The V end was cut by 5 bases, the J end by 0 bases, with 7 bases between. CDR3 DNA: TGTGCCAGCAGTCCCTACACTAACTATGGCTACACCTTC. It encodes CASSPYTNYGYTF.

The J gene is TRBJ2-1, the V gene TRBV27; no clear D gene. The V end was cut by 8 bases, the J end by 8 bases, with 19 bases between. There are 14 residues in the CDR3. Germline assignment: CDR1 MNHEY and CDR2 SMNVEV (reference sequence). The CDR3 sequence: CASSTSPGYDEQFF. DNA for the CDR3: TGTGCCAGCTCAACCTCTCCCGGGTACGATGAGCAGTTCTTC.

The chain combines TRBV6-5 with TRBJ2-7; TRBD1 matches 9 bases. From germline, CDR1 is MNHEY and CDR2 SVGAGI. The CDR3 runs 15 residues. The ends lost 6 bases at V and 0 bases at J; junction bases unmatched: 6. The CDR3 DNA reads TGTGCCAGCAGCCTAACAGGGGGCCTCTCCTACGAGCAGTACTTC. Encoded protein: CASSLTGGLSYEQYF.

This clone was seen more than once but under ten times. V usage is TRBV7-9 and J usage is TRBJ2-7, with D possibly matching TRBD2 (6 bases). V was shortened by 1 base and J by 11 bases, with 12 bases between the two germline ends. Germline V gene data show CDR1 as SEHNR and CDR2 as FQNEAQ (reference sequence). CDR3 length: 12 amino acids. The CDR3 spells CASSLGASVKYF. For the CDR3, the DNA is TGTGCCAGCAGCTTAGGGGCTAGCGTGAAGTACTTC.

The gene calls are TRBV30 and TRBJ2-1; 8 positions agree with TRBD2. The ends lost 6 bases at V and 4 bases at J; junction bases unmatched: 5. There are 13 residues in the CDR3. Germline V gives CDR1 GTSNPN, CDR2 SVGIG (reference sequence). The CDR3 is CACLAGTYNEQFF. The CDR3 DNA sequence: TGTGCCTGTTTAGCGGGAACTTACAATGAGCAGTTCTTC.

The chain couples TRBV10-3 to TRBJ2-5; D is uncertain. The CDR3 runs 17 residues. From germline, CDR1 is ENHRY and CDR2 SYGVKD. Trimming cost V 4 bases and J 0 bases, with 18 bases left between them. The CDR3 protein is CAISGGFGQNHQETQYF. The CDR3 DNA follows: TGTGCCATCAGTGGCGGATTTGGGCAGAACCACCAAGAGACCCAGTACTTC.

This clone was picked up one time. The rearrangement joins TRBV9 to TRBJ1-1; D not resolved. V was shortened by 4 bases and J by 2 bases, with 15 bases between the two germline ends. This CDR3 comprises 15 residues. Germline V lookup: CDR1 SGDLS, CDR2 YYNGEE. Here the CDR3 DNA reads TGTGCCAGCAGCCCCCTTAAGAAAGCTAACACTGAAGCTTTCTTT. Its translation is CASSPLKKANTEAFF.

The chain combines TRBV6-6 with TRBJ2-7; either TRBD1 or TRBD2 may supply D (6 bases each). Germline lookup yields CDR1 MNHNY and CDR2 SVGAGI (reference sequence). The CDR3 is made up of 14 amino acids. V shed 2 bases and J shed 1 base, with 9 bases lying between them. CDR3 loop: CASSYGGRSYEQYF. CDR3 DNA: TGTGCCAGCAGTTACGGGGGGCGATCCTACGAGCAGTACTTC.

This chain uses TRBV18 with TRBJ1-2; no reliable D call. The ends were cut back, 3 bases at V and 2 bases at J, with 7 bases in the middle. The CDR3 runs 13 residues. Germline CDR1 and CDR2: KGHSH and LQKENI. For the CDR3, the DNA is TGTGCCAGCTCACCGGTGGGGAACTATGGCTACACCTTC. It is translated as CASSPVGNYGYTF. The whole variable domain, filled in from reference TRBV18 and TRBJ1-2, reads NAGVMQNPRHLVRRRGQEARLRCSPMKGHSHVYWYRQLPEEGLKFMVYLQKENIIDESGMPKERFSAEFPKEGPSILRIQQVVRGDSAAYFCASSPVGNYGYTFGSGTRLTVV.